The source of this T cell receptor (beta chain) is a study of T cell responses to AZD1222 COVID-19 vaccine. The study, taken as a whole, reports: Among spike-specific TCRs, nearly half reportedly target unmutated variant regions. Clonal diversity was possibly underestimated, and the donors were mostly white British, with more females.

This CDR3 has 15 residues. Germline V gene data show CDR1 as MNHEY and CDR2 as SMNVEV (reference sequence). Unmatched junction bases numbered 10, after V lost 6 bases and J lost 8 bases. Second-dose intervals of approximately 4 or approximately 12 weeks were pooled. Worth noting for this clone: What it recognizes is unknown.

Measured with immunoSEQ multiplex PCR; TCRdb has only the in-frame clones, and not every one. Among about 120,000 clones listed, roughly 91% were seen once. J is TRBJ2-1 and V is TRBV27; 10 bases map to TRBD2. This TCR was sampled from an adult who received the AZD1222 COVID-19 vaccine. Here the sequenced sample was peripheral blood, taken 28 days after the second AZD1222 dose. Here the CDR3 reads CASSVLAGVYHEQFF. DNA of the CDR3: TGTGCCAGCAGCGTTCTAGCGGGAGTTTATCATGAGCAGTTCTTC.